The sample holds one count of the clone carrying this T cell receptor beta chain. As yet, its antigen is unknown. The sample comes from a study of Ad26.COV2.S vaccination and SARS-CoV-2 variants. The repertoire was sequenced with immunoSEQ multiplex PCR; TCRdb's copy has only in-frame clones and lacks some. The sample has fewer than 300,000 clones, over 75% seen once. General study results and limits: Estimates derived from TCR breadth and depth analyses may have underestimated total T cell responses.

Treatment noted: 15 to 20 received Ad26.COV2.S at low or high dose, single or two shots; about five received placebo; per-sample allocation not given. Specimen acquisition occurred on day 63 following the initial vaccine or placebo injection. The vaccine delivered Wuhan-strain SARS-CoV-2 spike through an Ad26 vector. The clonotype originates from a person aged 18 to 59 who received the Ad26.COV2.S COVID-19 vaccine or a placebo. The source material was peripheral blood, sampled in a trial of Ad26.COV2.S vaccine versus placebo.

CDR3 protein: CASSLGRSGMTSNQPQHF. CDR3 DNA: TGTGCCAGCAGCTTAGGGAGGTCGGGGATGACCAGCAATCAGCCCCAGCATTTT. The chain recombines TRBV7-9 with TRBJ1-5; D uncertain. Germline assignment: CDR1 SEHNR and CDR2 FQNEAQ (reference sequence). This CDR3 contains 18 residues. Trimming shortened V by 1 base and J by 1 base, and 17 bases separated the two germline ends. The complete variable domain, with remaining parts taken from reference TRBV7-9 and TRBJ1-5, reads DTGVSQNPRHKITKRGQNVTFRCDPISEHNRLYWYRQTLGQGPEFLTYFQNEAQLEKSRLLSDRFSAERPKGSFSTLEIQRTEQGDSAMYLCASSLGRSGMTSNQPQHFGDGTRLSIL.